A selection of T cell receptor beta chains follows, all from one sample in a study of cytomegalovirus exposure and HLA in healthy donors. Libraries were prepared by immunoSEQ multiplex PCR; TCRdb keeps only in-frame clonotypes and omits some of them. Of around 210,000 clones listed, approximately 85% are singletons. The sequencing sample was made of PBMCs. Receptors were obtained from a girl aged 2-10 years in good health and CMV-seronegative. Both conserved end residues are part of each CDR3. Fields, in order: J gene, D gene, clone size, V gene, CDR3 DNA, CDR3 protein. The D gene is left open where the match is weak. Size is omitted from some rows. Given values are once, few, many or a class for expanded clones.

TRBJ2-3 | TRBD2 | few | TRBV4-1 | TGCGCCAGCAGCCAAGAGCGGGGGGGCTTTCTTAGCACAGATACGCAGTATTTT | CASSQERGGFLSTDTQYF
TRBJ1-5 | - | - | TRBV2 | TGTGCCAGCAGTGAATCGACGGGGATAGGGCCCCAGCATTTT | CASSESTGIGPQHF
TRBJ2-3 | - | - | TRBV5-1 | TGCGCCAGCAGCTTGGGTGGGGCTCCCGCAGATACGCAGTATTTT | CASSLGGAPADTQYF
TRBJ2-1 | TRBD2 | few | TRBV28 | TGTGCCAGCAGTCCCGGACTAGCGGGCCCCTACAATGAGCAGTTCTTC | CASSPGLAGPYNEQFF
TRBJ1-2 | TRBD1 | - | TRBV6-5 | TGTGCCAGCAGTTACTCGATTAGGGGGCTCTATGGCTACACCTTC | CASSYSIRGLYGYTF
TRBJ2-7 | TRBD2 | - | TRBV6-5 | TGTGCCAGCAGCCCCCGTTCTAGCGGGAGGAGGGAGCAGTACTTC | CASSPRSSGRREQYF
TRBJ1-2 | - | few | TRBV6-5 | TGTGCCAGCAGTTACACTTCGGGGGCTAACTATGGCTACACCTTC | CASSYTSGANYGYTF
TRBJ2-3 | - | - | TRBV7-8 | TGTGCCAGCAGCTTAGTGGCAGGGTTGTGGGATACGCAGTATTTT | CASSLVAGLWDTQYF
TRBJ2-7 | - | once | TRBV2 | TGTGCCAGCAGGCTAGGACAGTTCTACGAGCAGTACTTC | CASRLGQFYEQYF
TRBJ1-2 | - | - | TRBV5-4 | TGTGCCAGCAGCTTCGAGTCCCCCTATGGCTACACCTTC | CASSFESPYGYTF
TRBJ2-5 | TRBD2 | once | TRBV5-1 | TGCGCCAGCAGCATGAAACGGACTAGCGGGAGTCGGGAGACCCAGTACTTC | CASSMKRTSGSRETQYF
TRBJ2-1 | TRBD1 | - | TRBV6-5 | TGTGCCAGCAGGAGCAGGGGGATCTTAAGGTTTGAGCAGTTCTTC | CASRSRGILRFEQFF
TRBJ2-1 | TRBD2 | - | TRBV7-9 | TGTTCCAGCAGCTCTTTTTCGGGACTAGCGGACAATGAGCAGTTCTTC | CSSSSFSGLADNEQFF
TRBJ1-1 | - | - | TRBV5-1 | TGCGCCAGCAGCTTCCAGGCGAACACTGAAGCTTTCTTT | CASSFQANTEAFF
TRBJ2-7 | TRBD1 | - | TRBV7-9 | TGTGCCAGCAGCTTAAGTCGAGGTGGGGACAGGGACCCCTACGAGCAGTACTTC | CASSLSRGGDRDPYEQYF
TRBJ1-1 | TRBD1 | - | TRBV7-2 | TGTGCCAGCAGCTTAGTGGGGACAGGGGATCCGGGGGCTTTCTTT | CASSLVGTGDPGAFF
TRBJ1-6 | - | - | TRBV19 | TGTGCCAGTACCCACCCCGGCCGGGGGGCGCGTTCACCCCTCCACTTT | CASTHPGRGARSPLHF
TRBJ2-2 | TRBD1 | - | TRBV11-3 | TGTGCCAGCAGCTTAGGCAGGGGGCGCACCGGGGAGCTGTTTTTT | CASSLGRGRTGELFF
TRBJ1-5 | - | few | TRBV2 | TGTGCCAGCAGTTCGGAGCCGCTCCATCAGCCCCAGCATTTT | CASSSEPLHQPQHF
TRBJ1-1 | - | once | TRBV6-5 | TGTGCCAGCAGTTACGAGGGATTGGGGGCCCGGACTGAAGCTTTCTTT | CASSYEGLGARTEAFF
TRBJ2-5 | TRBD2 | - | TRBV7-9 | TGTGCCACCCTCCGAGCGGGAGTACGTCAAGAGACCCAGTACTTC | CATLRAGVRQETQYF
TRBJ2-2 | - | few | TRBV19 | TGTGCCAGTAGTCGACAGGTCATAACCGGGGAGCTGTTTTTT | CASSRQVITGELFF
TRBJ2-2 | TRBD1 | - | TRBV6-4 | TGTGCCAGCAGTATTGACAGGGGGGGCACCGGGGAGCTGTTTTTT | CASSIDRGGTGELFF
TRBJ2-7 | TRBD2 | - | TRBV9 | TGTGCCAGCAGCTTGGGACTAGCGGGCTACGAGCAGTACTTC | CASSLGLAGYEQYF
TRBJ2-2 | TRBD1 | - | TRBV7-3 | TGTGCCAGCAGCTTAACCGGGACAGGGGACACCGGGGAGCTGTTTTTT | CASSLTGTGDTGELFF
TRBJ2-4 | - | - | TRBV6-1 | TGTGCCAGCAGGGACAGTTTAGCCAAAAACATTCAGTACTTC | CASRDSLAKNIQYF
TRBJ1-5 | TRBD1 | - | TRBV6-5 | TGTGCCAGCAGTCTGACAGGGACAATACAGCCCCAGCATTTT | CASSLTGTIQPQHF
TRBJ2-7 | TRBD2 | - | TRBV13 | TGTGCCAGCAGCCCAGCGGGGTTCTCCGAGCAGTACTTC | CASSPAGFSEQYF
TRBJ1-5 | TRBD1 | once | TRBV19 | TGTGCCAGTAGCCGGGGACAGGGGAGGGATCAGCCCCAGCATTTT | CASSRGQGRDQPQHF
TRBJ2-1 | - | - | TRBV6-5 | TGTGCCAGCAGTTTCCAGCGGTCCTACAATGAGCAGTTCTTC | CASSFQRSYNEQFF
TRBJ1-6 | - | - | TRBV2 | TGTGCCAGCAGTTTGAAACAGGGATGGAATTCACCCCTCCACTTT | CASSLKQGWNSPLHF
TRBJ1-1 | - | once | TRBV9 | TGTGCCAGCAGCGTAGGACAGTTCCCGAACACTGAAGCTTTCTTT | CASSVGQFPNTEAFF
TRBJ1-6 | TRBD1 | - | TRBV6-5 | TGTGCCAGCAGCCCGACAGGGGGGAATTCACCCCTCCACTTT | CASSPTGGNSPLHF
TRBJ1-2 | TRBD1 | - | TRBV14 | TGTGCCAGCAGCCAACGACAGGGGGGCTATGGCTACACCTTC | CASSQRQGGYGYTF
TRBJ2-5 | - | - | TRBV6-1 | TGTGTCAGCCTTGACAGTAGCAAACAGACCCAGTACTTC | CVSLDSSKQTQYF
TRBJ2-5 | TRBD2 | - | TRBV10-3 | TGTGCCATCAGTGCTAGCGGGGGGGCAGAGACCCAGTACTTC | CAISASGGAETQYF
TRBJ2-3 | TRBD1 | - | TRBV5-4 | TGTGCCAGCACCCATATGGACAGGGAAACAGATACGCAGTATTTT | CASTHMDRETDTQYF
TRBJ2-2 | TRBD2 | - | TRBV10-1 | TGCGCCAGCAGTGAGGCTAGCGGGGGGGCTGGCACCGGGGAGCTGTTTTTT | CASSEASGGAGTGELFF
TRBJ2-3 | - | - | TRBV7-3 | TGTGCCAGCAGCGCCTCTAGCGCAGATACGCAGTATTTT | CASSASSADTQYF
TRBJ2-3 | - | - | TRBV7-3 | TGTGCCAGCAGCTTAAGGACTCCAGATACGCAGTATTTT | CASSLRTPDTQYF
TRBJ2-7 | - | - | TRBV5-1 | TGCGCCAGCTCACAGGGTGGGTACGAGCAGTACTTC | CASSQGGYEQYF
TRBJ2-7 | TRBD2 | - | TRBV11-2 | TGTGCCAGCAGCTTAATCGGGACTAGCAGCTACGAGCAGTACTTC | CASSLIGTSSYEQYF
TRBJ1-2 | TRBD1 | few | TRBV5-1 | TGCGCCAGCTCCGCACAGGGGGCAGGACATGGCTACACCTTC | CASSAQGAGHGYTF
TRBJ2-4 | - | - | TRBV5-6 | TGTGCCAGCAACCCACAGGGAGAGGAAAACATTCAGTACTTC | CASNPQGEENIQYF
TRBJ1-5 | TRBD1 | - | TRBV19 | TGTGCCAGTAGTCTGGACAGGGGAAATAATCAGCCCCAGCATTTT | CASSLDRGNNQPQHF
TRBJ2-7 | - | - | TRBV29-1 | TGCAGCGTTGGAGGAAGGGACAACTCCTACGAGCAGTACTTC | CSVGGRDNSYEQYF
TRBJ2-2 | - | - | TRBV9 | TGTGCCAGCAGCGTAGTCGTGGGAGCGGAGTCGTACACCGGGGAGCTGTTTTTT | CASSVVVGAESYTGELFF
TRBJ1-1 | - | - | TRBV30 | TGTGCCTGGACAGGGCTGAACACTGAAGCTTTCTTT | CAWTGLNTEAFF
TRBJ2-7 | TRBD2 | once | TRBV11-2 | TGTGCCAGCAGCCAATCTAGCGGGGGGGTGGATGACTACGAGCAGTACTTC | CASSQSSGGVDDYEQYF
TRBJ2-5 | TRBD2 | - | TRBV9 | TGTGCCAGCAGCGCCGGCTCGAGCGGGACCCAAGAGACCCAGTACTTC | CASSAGSSGTQETQYF
TRBJ2-3 | TRBD1 | - | TRBV6-6 | TGTGCCAGCAGTCGCCGCAGGGGGCACCCAGATACGCAGTATTTT | CASSRRRGHPDTQYF
TRBJ2-2 | TRBD1 | - | TRBV2 | TGTGCCAGCAGTGTTCTTCAGGGGGCAACCGGGGAGCTGTTTTTT | CASSVLQGATGELFF
TRBJ2-1 | TRBD2 | - | TRBV6-5 | TGTGCCAGCAGTGTGGGACTAGCGGGGAGGAATGAGCAGTTCTTC | CASSVGLAGRNEQFF